The 18 T cell receptor beta chains given below trace back to one sample, sequenced in a study of blood T cell repertoires in COVID-19. Assay used: immunoSEQ multiplex PCR; TCRdb lists only in-frame clones, some missing. The sample includes 310,000 or so clones, around four fifths seen only once; the top ten take about 1.2%. What was sequenced was peripheral blood. The receptors were gathered from a woman in her 50s with acute or convalescent COVID-19.

This clone appeared a single time. J is TRBJ2-5 and V is TRBV5-4, with D unclear. This CDR3 has 15 amino acids. Germline loops: CDR1 SGHNT, CDR2 YYREEE (reference sequence). Trimming removed 0 bases from V and 4 bases from J, with 13 bases in between. Written as DNA, the CDR3 is TGTGCCAGCAGCTTGGGACTTCCTTCCCGAGAGACCCAGTACTTC. It is translated as CASSLGLPSRETQYF.

CDR3 DNA sequence: TGTGCCACCAGTGATCCAGGGCCCTTTGGGGAGACCCAGTACTTC. It specifies CATSDPGPFGETQYF. The chain has TRBV24-1 and TRBJ2-5, with D possibly TRBD1 on 5 matching bases. Trimming shortened V by 3 bases and J by 5 bases, and 15 bases separated the two germline ends. This CDR3 comprises 15 residues. CDR1 is KGHDR and CDR2 is SFDVKD in the germline V gene.

The rearrangement uses TRBV10-2 and TRBJ2-2; 8 bases fit TRBD2. The V segment lost 6 bases and the J segment 4 bases; nucleotides outside the gene matches: 7. The CDR3 contains 15 residues. Looked up from germline, CDR1 is WSHSY and CDR2 is SAAADI. The DNA for the CDR3 is TGCGCCAGCAGAATCCTAGCGGGCAGCACCGGGGAGCTGTTTTTT. Its protein is CASRILAGSTGELFF.

The rearrangement links TRBV27 to TRBJ1-1, with D possibly matching TRBD1 (6 bases). Germline CDR1 and CDR2: MNHEY and SMNVEV (reference sequence). V was clipped by 6 bases and J by 4 bases, with 12 bases between them. CDR3 length equals 13 residues. The CDR3 DNA reads TGTGCCAGCAGACCCAACAGGGTCACTGAAGCTTTCTTT. Amino acids: CASRPNRVTEAFF.

This sequence joins TRBV2 and TRBJ1-2; 9 bases match TRBD1. CDR3 size: 14 residues. The germline V gene has CDR1 SNHLY and CDR2 FYNNEI. The V segment lost 5 bases and the J segment 5 bases; nucleotides outside the gene matches: 6. Here the CDR3 DNA reads TGTGCCAGCAGTCTACGACAGGGGGGTTATGGCTACACCTTC. It yields the protein CASSLRQGGYGYTF.

The chain carries TRBV30 and TRBJ1-2; 8 bases are shared with TRBD1. Germline CDR1 is GTSNPN and CDR2 is SVGIG (reference sequence). CDR3 size: 13 residues. V lost 0 bases, J lost 7 bases, and 4 bases stayed unmatched. The CDR3 is CAWSVQGAGGYTF. In DNA, the CDR3 is TGTGCCTGGAGTGTTCAGGGGGCTGGTGGCTACACCTTC.

This clone showed up just a few times. The chain is built from TRBV5-4 and TRBJ1-1; D gene unclear. The CDR3 is made up of 15 amino acids. Germline CDR1 reads SGHNT; CDR2 reads YYREEE (reference sequence). Trimming left V 2 bases short and J 0 bases short, with 11 bases between. DNA of the CDR3: TGTGCCAGCAGCTTCGGTACGGGTATGAACACTGAAGCTTTCTTT. This sequence encodes CASSFGTGMNTEAFF.

The chain carries TRBV6-5 and TRBJ2-2; 7 bases are shared with TRBD1. The CDR3 is made up of 16 amino acids. J was trimmed by 7 bases and V by 4 bases; bases with no gene match: 12. Germline lookup yields CDR1 MNHEY and CDR2 SVGAGI. For the CDR3, the DNA is TGTGCCAGCAGTTCTACAATACAGGGGATGGGCGGGGAGCTGTTTTTT. Its protein product is CASSSTIQGMGGELFF.

Only one count was recorded for this clone. The rearrangement uses TRBV3-1 (or the pseudogene TRBV3-2) and TRBJ1-2; perhaps TRBD1 as D (6 bases). Germline loops: CDR1 LGHDT, CDR2 YNNKEL (reference sequence). CDR3 length: 13 amino acids. V lost 1 base to trimming and J lost 9 bases, with 12 bases between them. The CDR3 DNA reads as TGTGCCAGCAGCCAAGCTCAGGGGATCCGCTACACCTTC. Residues: CASSQAQGIRYTF.

The chain recombines TRBV19 with TRBJ1-1; D call uncertain. V lost 7 bases and J 5 bases, leaving 8 bases between the germline ends. The CDR3 spans 11 residues. Germline CDR1 is LNHDA and CDR2 is SQIVND (reference sequence). Here the CDR3 DNA reads TGTGCCAGTACTGCAGGAACTGAAGCTTTCTTT. It translates to CASTAGTEAFF.

CDR3 DNA: TGCGCCAGCAGCGTTATTACAGGTAACACTGAAGCTTTCTTT. Translated, it gives CASSVITGNTEAFF. The chain joins TRBV10-2 to TRBJ1-1; D possibly corresponds to TRBD1 (5 bases). The CDR3 totals 14 residues. Germline CDR1 reads WSHSY; CDR2 reads SAAADI. Trimming cost V 6 bases and J 2 bases, with 13 bases left between them.

The chain combines TRBV7-7 with TRBJ2-5, with a weak D call TRBD1 (6 bases). From germline, CDR1 is SSHAT and CDR2 FNYEAQ (reference sequence). The ends were cut back, 4 bases at V and 4 bases at J, with 16 bases in the middle. The CDR3 totals 15 residues. The CDR3: CASSSGRGTGETQYF. The DNA for the CDR3 is TGTGCCAGCAGCTCGGGAAGGGGGACGGGAGAGACCCAGTACTTC.

This chain links TRBV6-1 with TRBJ1-1; D is unresolved. CDR1 is MNHNS, CDR2 SASEGT, per germline. The V gene lost 3 bases and the J gene lost 5 bases, with 7 bases spanning the gap. The CDR3 totals 12 residues. CDR3 DNA: TGTGCCAGCAGTGACAGTATTACTGAAGCTTTCTTT. Residues: CASSDSITEAFF.

This rearrangement joins TRBV7-3 to TRBJ1-5, with D possibly matching TRBD1 (5 bases). In germline, CDR1 is SGHTA, CDR2 FQGTGA. The V gene lost 1 base and the J gene lost 0 bases, with 10 bases spanning the gap. This CDR3 has 16 amino acids. CDR3 nucleotides: TGTGCCAGCAGCTTAAAAGGAGGGGATAGCAATCAGCCCCAGCATTTT. This sequence encodes CASSLKGGDSNQPQHF.

The V call is TRBV6-6, the J call TRBJ2-3; 7 nucleotides agree with TRBD1. V lost 4 bases, J lost 6 bases, and 4 bases stayed unmatched. CDR1 MNHNY and CDR2 SVGAGI come from the germline V gene (reference sequence). The CDR3 has 13 residues. CDR3 nucleotides: TGTGCCAGCAGTTTTACAGGGGTGGATACGCAGTATTTT. Encoded protein: CASSFTGVDTQYF.

The chain is built from TRBV30 and TRBJ1-5; D might be TRBD1 (6 bases). The CDR3 length is 14 residues. Germline CDR1 is GTSNPN and CDR2 is SVGIG (reference sequence). Trimming removed 1 base from V and 7 bases from J, with 14 bases in between. CDR3 protein: CAWSGGGLGQPQHF. CDR3 in DNA: TGTGCCTGGAGTGGCGGGGGGCTGGGGCAGCCCCAGCATTTT.

CDR3 sequence reads: CASTKNTEAFF. CDR3 nucleotides: TGTGCCAGTACAAAGAACACTGAAGCTTTCTTT. This chain links TRBV19 with TRBJ1-1; D gene ambiguous. Trimming pared 7 bases from V and 1 base from J, leaving 4 bases between. This CDR3 is 11 amino acids long. CDR1 and CDR2 from the germline V gene are LNHDA and SQIVND (reference sequence).

The gene calls are TRBV28 and TRBJ1-1; 7 positions match TRBD1. This CDR3 comprises 17 residues. Germline CDR1 is MDHEN and CDR2 is SYDVKM. V dropped 6 bases and J dropped 5; count of bases not matched to a gene: 18. For the CDR3, the DNA is TGTGCCAGCAGCCCCCTCGGACGCAACAGGGGAGTTACTGAAGCTTTCTTT. Translation: CASSPLGRNRGVTEAFF.